These T cell receptor beta chains were read from a single sample in a study of blood T cell repertoires in COVID-19. Sequencing used immunoSEQ multiplex PCR; TCRdb keeps in-frame clones, though not all of them. The sample lists around 350,000 clones, about 87% occurring once. Input material: peripheral blood. Receptors originate from a human donor in a cohort sampled during active COVID-19. Each CDR3 is given with its conserved first and last residue. A D gene is named only where the DNA matches it firmly. The size of a clone is reported for some rows only, either as once, few or many, or as a class for expanded clones.

clone size	D gene	V gene	J gene	CDR3 DNA	CDR3 protein
.	.	TRBV24-1	TRBJ2-1	TGTGCCACCACAAGCGGATTGAATGAGCAGTTCTTC	CATTSGLNEQFF
few	TRBD2	TRBV7-9	TRBJ2-7	TGTGCCAGCAGCTCACGGACGGGACTACATTACGAGCAGTACTTC	CASSSRTGLHYEQYF
.	.	TRBV6-6	TRBJ1-2	TGTGCCAGCAGTTACTCGGGCAGTGGCTATGGCTACACCTTC	CASSYSGSGYGYTF
.	TRBD1	TRBV7-9	TRBJ1-5	TGTGCCAGCAGCCCTGGGACAGGGCAATTGGGCAATCAGCCCCAGCATTTT	CASSPGTGQLGNQPQHF
once	TRBD2	TRBV3-1/TRBV3-2	TRBJ2-3	TGTGCCAGCAGCCAAGATACTAGCGACACCACAGATACGCAGTATTTT	CASSQDTSDTTDTQYF
few	.	TRBV19	TRBJ1-5	TGTGCCAGTAGTATGGTGAGAAATACGGGCAATCAGCCCCAGCATTTT	CASSMVRNTGNQPQHF
.	.	TRBV10-3	TRBJ1-1	TGTGCCATCAGTGAGTCCGAGGGCACGAACACTGAAGCTTTCTTT	CAISESEGTNTEAFF
.	.	TRBV4-1	TRBJ1-1	TGCGCCAGCAGCCAAGATCCGGCCAGGGTTTCTGAAGCTTTCTTT	CASSQDPARVSEAFF
.	.	TRBV7-3	TRBJ2-5	TGTGCCAGCAGCCCAAGAAGCGGAGAGACCCAGTACTTC	CASSPRSGETQYF
.	.	TRBV19	TRBJ1-2	TGTGCCAGTAGGTCAATCTATGGCTACACCTTC	CASRSIYGYTF
.	.	TRBV5-1	TRBJ1-1	TGCGCCAGCAGCTTTTCGGGCAGGGCGAACACTGAAGCTTTCTTT	CASSFSGRANTEAFF
once	TRBD1	TRBV15	TRBJ2-7	TGTGCCACCAGCCGGCCAGGGGGCGGCGAGCAGTACTTC	CATSRPGGGEQYF
.	TRBD2	TRBV18	TRBJ2-7	TGTGCCAGCTCCGGTGGGACTAGCGGCCGCTCCTACGAGCAGTACTTC	CASSGGTSGRSYEQYF
.	TRBD2	TRBV2	TRBJ2-4	TGTGCCAGCAGTGACGGGGGGGCGGGAAACATTCAGTACTTC	CASSDGGAGNIQYF
.	.	TRBV6-5	TRBJ2-7	TGTGCCAGCCTCCCGATACATTTACGGGGCTACGAGCAGTACTTC	CASLPIHLRGYEQYF
.	TRBD2	TRBV27	TRBJ2-1	TGTGCCAGCAGTTCCACTAGCGGGGGGGAATGGTTCTTC	CASSSTSGGEWFF
once	.	TRBV28	TRBJ2-3	TGTGCCAGCAGTTTTTCGGGGGAGGATACGCAGTATTTT	CASSFSGEDTQYF
.	TRBD2	TRBV11-2	TRBJ2-1	TGTGCCAGCCAGAAACCGTGGCGGGGGGGACGCAATGAGCAGTTCTTC	CASQKPWRGGRNEQFF
.	TRBD2	TRBV9	TRBJ2-6	TGTGCCAGCAGCGCCGGACTAGCGGGAGGGTTCTGGGCCAACGTCCTGACTTTC	CASSAGLAGGFWANVLTF
once	.	TRBV5-4	TRBJ1-6	TGTGCCAGCAGCTTGGGGGCAGGGGATAATTCACCCCTCCACTTT	CASSLGAGDNSPLHF
.	TRBD2	TRBV11-2	TRBJ2-7	TGTGCCAGCAGCTTAGATCCAGCGGGAGACTACGAGCAGTACTTC	CASSLDPAGDYEQYF
.	.	TRBV11-2	TRBJ1-1	TGTGCCAGCAGCTTCGTCGTAATGAACACTGAAGCTTTCTTT	CASSFVVMNTEAFF
.	TRBD1	TRBV2	TRBJ2-2	TGTGCCAGCGCTCACAGGGGAAACACCGGGGAGCTGTTTTTT	CASAHRGNTGELFF
.	.	TRBV3-1/TRBV3-2	TRBJ2-2	TGTGCCAGTCAGAACACCGGGGAGCTGTTTTTT	CASQNTGELFF
.	.	TRBV30	TRBJ1-4	TGTGCCTGCGATACGATCGGGGAAAAACTGTTTTTT	CACDTIGEKLFF
few	.	TRBV5-5	TRBJ1-6	TGTGCCAGCAGCTGGAGCCGGGTCGAAAATTCACCCCTCCACTTT	CASSWSRVENSPLHF
.	TRBD1	TRBV5-4	TRBJ1-6	TGTGCCAGCAGCACGACAGGGACAGGCGGGGATTCACCCCTCCACTTT	CASSTTGTGGDSPLHF
.	TRBD1	TRBV4-1	TRBJ1-6	TGCGCCAGCAGCCAAGATCGTGGGGGACAGGGAGATTCGCCCCTCCACTTT	CASSQDRGGQGDSPLHF
.	TRBD2	TRBV25-1	TRBJ2-1	TGTGCCAGCATTTTGAGGACTAGCGGGGGGGCATACAATGAGCAGTTCTTC	CASILRTSGGAYNEQFF
.	.	TRBV5-1	TRBJ2-1	TGCGCCAGCAGCTTGAATCCTGGACATACCAGAATTTTGTACAATGAGCAGTTCTTC	CASSLNPGHTRILYNEQFF
.	TRBD1	TRBV11-2	TRBJ2-7	TGTGCCAGCAGCCCCATCTACAGGGGGCACGAGCAGTACTTC	CASSPIYRGHEQYF
.	.	TRBV5-6	TRBJ2-5	TGTGCCAGCAGGTTCGGGGTCCAAGAGACCCAGTACTTC	CASRFGVQETQYF
.	TRBD1	TRBV18	TRBJ2-1	TGTGCCAGCTCAGAGCTTGCAGGGGGCCATGAGCAGTTCTTC	CASSELAGGHEQFF
.	.	TRBV3-1/TRBV3-2	TRBJ2-3	TGTGCCAGCAGCTTATCCGGACTATCCAATACGCAGTATTTT	CASSLSGLSNTQYF
.	TRBD1	TRBV25-1	TRBJ2-6	TGTGCCAGCAGTGCACGGACAGGGTCCTCTGGGGCCAACGTCCTGACTTTC	CASSARTGSSGANVLTF
.	TRBD1	TRBV5-1	TRBJ1-1	TGCGCCAGCAGCTTGCACTGGGACAGGGAGTCTTTCTTT	CASSLHWDRESFF
.	.	TRBV29-1	TRBJ1-3	TGCAGCGTTACATCTGGAAACACCATATATTTT	CSVTSGNTIYF